The 16 T cell receptor beta chains below come from one sample, sequenced in a study of blood T cell repertoires in COVID-19. The assay was immunoSEQ multiplex PCR, and TCRdb's table has in-frame clones only and misses some. This table holds about 140,000 clones, roughly four fifths found once. The specimen was PBMCs or T cells enriched from blood (not recorded which). The receptors shown here come from a woman aged 18 to 35 who had been exposed to COVID-19.

The rearrangement uses TRBV5-1 and TRBJ1-1; D is unresolved. V lost 5 bases to trimming and J lost 1 base, with 12 bases between them. CDR1 and CDR2 (germline): SGHRS, YFSETQ. The CDR3 runs to 14 residues. The chain's CDR3 is CASREGLPNTEAFF. The CDR3 DNA reads TGCGCCAGCAGGGAGGGTCTGCCGAACACTGAAGCTTTCTTT.

J is TRBJ1-1 and V is TRBV6-2 or TRBV6-3, with 8 bases identical to TRBD1. CDR1 MNHEY and CDR2 SVGEGT come from the germline V gene. This CDR3 comprises 16 residues. Trimming cost V 2 bases and J 0 bases; bases outside gene matches: 5. CDR3 coding DNA: TGTGCCAGCAGTTACCCACTGACAGGGGTGAACACTGAAGCTTTCTTT. As protein: CASSYPLTGVNTEAFF.

This clone showed up just a few times. The chain has TRBV5-3 and TRBJ2-7; maybe TRBD2 (6 bases). TRBV5-3 is placed among ORFs of uncertain function. The CDR3 contains 15 residues. The germline V and J ends were trimmed by 3 bases and 2 bases, with 15 bases remaining between them. CDR3 in DNA: TGTGCCAGAAGCTCGAACCGGGACTGGGCCTACGAGCAGTACTTC. Translation: CARSSNRDWAYEQYF.

The chain recombines TRBV7-9 with TRBJ1-2, with D perhaps matching TRBD1 (5 bases). The CDR3 loop spans 15 amino acids. The germline V gene has CDR1 SEHNR and CDR2 FQNEAQ (reference sequence). The ends were cut back, 1 base at V and 4 bases at J, with 13 bases in the middle. The CDR3 bases are TGTGCCAGCAGCTTAGTTCCGGGGGTGGCCTATGGCTACACCTTC. Encoded protein: CASSLVPGVAYGYTF.

This chain uses TRBV11-2 with TRBJ1-1; no definite D call. This CDR3 comprises 12 residues. In germline, CDR1 is SGHAT, CDR2 FQNNGV. Trimming shortened V by 5 bases and J by 10 bases, and 14 bases separated the two germline ends. CDR3: CASSHPSGGAFF. CDR3 coding DNA: TGTGCCAGCAGCCACCCCTCGGGTGGAGCTTTCTTT.

The chain is built from TRBV11-2 and TRBJ2-5; D perhaps matches TRBD2 (5 bases). V dropped 5 bases and J dropped 2 bases, with 6 bases sitting between them. Germline CDR1 SGHAT, CDR2 FQNNGV. The CDR3 spans 12 residues. The CDR3 DNA follows: TGTGCCAGCAGCGGGAGTCAAGAGACCCAGTACTTC. Amino acid sequence: CASSGSQETQYF.

This clone has only a few counts. V usage is TRBV28 and J usage is TRBJ2-6, with D possibly matching TRBD2 (6 bases). The CDR3 covers 15 residues. In germline, CDR1 is MDHEN, CDR2 SYDVKM. The V gene lost 3 bases and the J gene lost 1 base, with 7 bases spanning the gap. The chain's CDR3 is CASSLAGSGANVLTF. The CDR3, as DNA: TGTGCCAGCAGTTTGGCGGGGTCTGGGGCCAACGTCCTGACTTTC.

The chain joins TRBV5-6 to TRBJ2-7; 7 nucleotides align to TRBD1. CDR3 length: 14 amino acids. After removal of 0 bases from V and 3 bases from J, the junction contained 3 bases not matched to a gene. Germline V gene data show CDR1 as SGHDT and CDR2 as YYEEEE. The CDR3 sequence is CASSLGQGNYEQYF. CDR3 DNA: TGTGCCAGCAGCTTGGGACAGGGTAACTACGAGCAGTACTTC.

V and J are TRBV18 and TRBJ2-1; the D gene is possibly TRBD1 (6 bases). V lost 3 bases to trimming and J lost 9 bases, with 12 bases between them. Germline V gene data show CDR1 as KGHSH and CDR2 as LQKENI. The CDR3 consists of 13 residues. Here the CDR3 reads CASSPDRRGEQFF. DNA of the CDR3: TGTGCCAGCTCACCGGACAGAAGGGGTGAGCAGTTCTTC.

This clone was detected a few times. The chain recombines TRBV5-1 with TRBJ2-6; 8 bases align to TRBD1. Losses at the gene ends were 3 bases for V and 0 bases for J; bases not matched to a gene: 2. CDR3 length equals 16 residues. Germline-derived CDR1 and CDR2 are SGHRS and YFSETQ. The CDR3 protein is CASSSGQGSGANVLTF. The CDR3 bases are TGCGCCAGCAGCTCAGGACAGGGCTCTGGGGCCAACGTCCTGACTTTC.

The CDR3 DNA is TGTGCCAGCAGTGAAACAATGAACACTGAAGCTTTCTTT. As protein: CASSETMNTEAFF. The J gene is TRBJ1-1, the V gene TRBV12-3 or TRBV12-4, with unresolved D. This CDR3 region has 13 residues. Trimming pared 5 bases from V and 0 bases from J, leaving 7 bases between.

This clone occurred many times. The chain carries TRBV12-3 or TRBV12-4 and TRBJ1-1, with D tentatively TRBD1 (6 bases). The CDR3 sequence is 13 residues long. V lost 7 bases to trimming and J lost 4 bases, with 13 bases between them. DNA for the CDR3: TGTGCCAGCAAAATACAGGGTACCACTGAAGCTTTCTTT. Translation gives CASKIQGTTEAFF.

The chain carries TRBV9 and TRBJ2-1; D may be TRBD2 (6 bases). Trimming took 2 bases from V and 8 from J, leaving 17 bases between them. This CDR3 spans 15 amino acids. The germline V gene has CDR1 SGDLS and CDR2 YYNGEE. The CDR3 sequence: CASSVWQDLADEQFF. CDR3 nucleotides: TGTGCCAGCAGCGTTTGGCAGGATTTAGCGGATGAGCAGTTCTTC.

This chain links TRBV30 with TRBJ2-4; tentatively, D is TRBD2 (5 bases). V dropped 2 bases and J dropped 2 bases, with 13 bases sitting between them. Germline V gene sequence: CDR1 GTSNPN, CDR2 SVGIG (reference sequence). The CDR3 loop spans 15 amino acids. The CDR3 is CAWSQWRAPKNIQYF. The CDR3 coding sequence is TGTGCCTGGAGTCAGTGGCGGGCGCCCAAAAACATTCAGTACTTC.

The chain carries TRBV28 and TRBJ1-6; D is unclear. This CDR3 is built from 14 residues. The germline V gene has CDR1 MDHEN and CDR2 SYDVKM. V dropped 5 bases and J dropped 4 bases, with 9 bases sitting between them. The chain's CDR3 is CASSLPRYNSPLHF. CDR3 nucleotide sequence: TGTGCCAGCAGTCTCCCTCGTTATAATTCACCCCTCCACTTT.

The rearrangement uses TRBV27 and TRBJ2-3, with a possible D match to TRBD2 (5 bases). The CDR3 extends over 15 amino acids. The V gene's germline CDR1 is MNHEY and CDR2 SMNVEV (reference sequence). V dropped 4 bases and J dropped 8 bases, with 19 bases sitting between them. CDR3 protein: CASSSLTELVGTQYF. CDR3 nucleotides: TGTGCCAGCAGTTCCCTAACAGAACTAGTAGGTACGCAGTATTTT.